This T cell receptor (beta chain) comes out of a study of molecular identifiers for immune sequencing clone quantification. Broader study findings: Clones carrying above 20 RNA copies accounted for over 98% of effector molecules, under 1% in naive cells.

This clonotype was recorded many times. Antigen: not known. In preparing bulk TCR libraries, previously described methods and listed TCR primers were used. TCRdb fed the PCR reads into MiXCR, producing one record per CDR3 protein. The sample lists 350,000 or so distinct CDR3 sequences, around a fifth seen once, with more than 0.8% in the top ten. Trimming took 0 bases from V and 0 from J, leaving 13 bases between them. The CDR3 has 17 residues. Germline values: CDR1 SGHDT, CDR2 YYEEEE. This rearrangement joins TRBV5-6 to TRBJ1-3; no firm D call. The sample consisted of naive CD8+ T cells from blood, with Jurkat cell RNA spiked in. Specified subset: FACS-sorted CD8+CD4-CCR7+CD45RA+ naive T cells. This clonotype was obtained from a human donor in good health. Some libraries in this study had Jurkat cell RNA spiked in. CDR3 amino acids: CASSLEDGTTSGNTIYF. The CDR3 DNA is TGTGCCAGCAGCTTGGAGGACGGCACAACCTCTGGAAACACCATATATTTT.